This entry lists 31 T cell receptor beta chains sequenced from one sample in a study of blood T cell repertoires in COVID-19. Profiled with immunoSEQ multiplex PCR; TCRdb holds only in-frame clones, not every one. The sample has approximately 100,000 clones, about 85% seen once. Source material: peripheral blood. These receptors originate from an elderly man with acute or convalescent COVID-19.

This rearrangement joins TRBV3-1 (or the pseudogene TRBV3-2) to TRBJ2-3; D unclear. Germline assignment: CDR1 LGHDT and CDR2 YNNKEL (reference sequence). This CDR3 spans 12 amino acids. Trimming removed 2 bases from V and 6 bases from J, with 6 bases in between. The CDR3 protein is CASSQSYDTQYF. The CDR3 nucleotides read TGTGCCAGCAGCCAAAGCTACGATACGCAGTATTTT.

Only one count was recorded for this clone. V and J are TRBV28 and TRBJ1-2, with 8 bases lining up with TRBD1. The CDR3 spans 13 residues. With V trimmed by 6 bases and J by 5 bases, 5 bases remained unmatched. Germline CDR1 reads MDHEN; CDR2 reads SYDVKM. The CDR3, as DNA: TGTGCCAGCAGCGTGGACAGGGTTTATGGCTACACCTTC. Protein sequence: CASSVDRVYGYTF.

This clone has a single count. Here the CDR3 DNA reads TGTGCCAGCACGGTTGGACTCGCCGTCTACACCTTC. Protein product: CASTVGLAVYTF. This chain links TRBV7-8 with TRBJ1-2; the D is unclear. The V gene lost 7 bases and the J gene lost 10 bases, with 16 bases spanning the gap. The CDR3 runs 12 residues. Per germline, CDR1 SGHVS and CDR2 FQNEAQ.

The chain carries TRBV29-1 and TRBJ2-7; 10 bases fit TRBD2. CDR1 and CDR2 (germline): SQVTM, ANQGSEA. J lost 6 bases, V lost 7 bases, and 9 bases had no gene match. The CDR3 covers 13 residues. The CDR3 DNA reads as TGCAGCGCCAGGAGCGGGAGGGCTTCCGAGCAGTACTTC. Translating it yields CSARSGRASEQYF.

The V gene is TRBV7-2, the J gene TRBJ2-3; 11 bases align to TRBD2. The germline V gene has CDR1 SGHTA and CDR2 FQGNSA. The CDR3 contains 14 residues. J lost 8 bases, V lost 5 bases, and 6 bases had no gene match. This CDR3 reads CASSLSGRALTQYF. CDR3 coding DNA: TGTGCCAGCAGCCTTAGCGGGAGGGCCCTTACGCAGTATTTT.

The rearrangement links TRBV6-5 to TRBJ2-7; 7 bases match TRBD1. This CDR3 is built from 14 residues. Unmatched junction bases numbered 6, after V lost 5 bases and J lost 2 bases. Germline V CDR1 and CDR2: MNHEY, SVGAGI. The CDR3: CASSKWDRTYEQYF. The CDR3 nucleotides are TGTGCCAGCAGTAAATGGGACAGAACCTACGAGCAGTACTTC.

This clone was counted a few times. This chain links TRBV18 with TRBJ2-1, with D maybe TRBD2 (7 bases). Trimming removed 3 bases from V and 3 bases from J, with 18 bases in between. The V gene's germline CDR1 is KGHSH and CDR2 LQKENI. The CDR3 runs 17 residues. CDR3 DNA: TGTGCCAGCTCACCGGGGGGGCCCGGGGGCCTCTACAATGAGCAGTTCTTC. Residues: CASSPGGPGGLYNEQFF.

The chain employs TRBV5-8 and TRBJ1-2; D may be TRBD1 (6 bases). Trimming removed 0 bases from V and 4 bases from J, with 13 bases in between. The CDR3 has 15 residues. Germline loops: CDR1 SGHTS, CDR2 YDEGEE. This chain's CDR3 is CASSLDTGQIYGYTF. CDR3 in DNA: TGTGCCAGCAGCTTGGATACAGGGCAGATCTATGGCTACACCTTC.

J is TRBJ1-1 and V is TRBV6-2 or TRBV6-3, with a tentative D call TRBD1 (6 bases). The germline gives CDR1 MNHEY, CDR2 SVGEGT. Trimming removed 5 bases from V and 9 bases from J, with 13 bases in between. This CDR3 contains 12 residues. CDR3 amino acids: CASSLGQGKAFF. The CDR3 region has the DNA TGTGCCAGCAGTCTAGGTCAGGGGAAAGCTTTCTTT.

The V and J genes are TRBV19 and TRBJ1-4, with a tentative D call TRBD1 (6 bases). CDR3 length: 13 residues. The germline gives CDR1 LNHDA, CDR2 SQIVND (reference sequence). V gave up 6 bases and J gave up 8 bases, with 13 bases separating them. The CDR3 nucleotides are TGTGCCAGTAGCCACAGGGCCCGCGAAAAACTGTTTTTT. Translation gives CASSHRAREKLFF.

In nucleotides, the CDR3 is TGTGCCAGCAGCTTGCTAGCGGGAGGCTACACCGGGGAGCTGTTTTTT. Translation: CASSLLAGGYTGELFF. This rearrangement joins TRBV5-6 to TRBJ2-2, with TRBD2 matching over 11 bases. The CDR3 extends over 16 amino acids. Trimming removed 1 base from V and 3 bases from J; junction bases left unmatched: 2. Germline CDR1 and CDR2: SGHDT and YYEEEE. Full variable domain (rest looked up from reference TRBV5-6 and TRBJ2-2): DAGVTQSPTHLIKTRGQQVTLRCSPKSGHDTVSWYQQALGQGPQFIFQYYEEEERQRGNFPDRFSGHQFPNYSSELNVNALLLGDSALYLCASSLLAGGYTGELFFGEGSRLTVL.

CDR3 bases: TGCGCCAGCAGCCCCACCCCGGGACAGTCCTACGAGCAGTACTTC. This sequence encodes CASSPTPGQSYEQYF. The genes are TRBV5-1 and TRBJ2-7, with 7 bases that match TRBD1. Trimming removed 4 bases from V and 1 base from J; junction bases left unmatched: 8. Germline V lookup: CDR1 SGHRS, CDR2 YFSETQ. CDR3 length: 15 amino acids.

This chain uses TRBV3-1 (or the pseudogene TRBV3-2) with TRBJ1-1, with D unresolved. Germline CDR1 LGHDT, CDR2 YNNKEL (reference sequence). The CDR3 consists of 14 residues. V was trimmed by 2 bases and J by 0 bases, leaving 7 bases between them. CDR3 DNA: TGTGCCAGCAGCCAACTAGGCATGAACACTGAAGCTTTCTTT. It encodes CASSQLGMNTEAFF.

The gene calls are TRBV5-8 and TRBJ1-4, with D unclear. Germline V CDR1 and CDR2: SGHTS, YDEGEE. V dropped 0 bases and J dropped 4 bases, with 16 bases sitting between them. The CDR3 spans 17 residues. DNA for the CDR3: TGTGCCAGCAGCTTGGATAGGGCCGGGAATTTTAATGAAAAACTGTTTTTT. Protein: CASSLDRAGNFNEKLFF.

The chain uses TRBV3-1 (or the pseudogene TRBV3-2) and TRBJ2-4; 9 bases match TRBD1. The V segment lost 0 bases and the J segment 11 bases; nucleotides outside the gene matches: 11. The CDR3 consists of 16 residues. Germline CDR1 is LGHDT and CDR2 is YNNKEL (reference sequence). In nucleotides, the CDR3 is TGTGCCAGCAGCCAAGACTTATTAGGGACAGGGAGGTTTCAGTACTTC. Residues: CASSQDLLGTGRFQYF.

The gene calls are TRBV7-3 and TRBJ2-3; 9 nucleotides line up with TRBD2. This CDR3 region has 16 residues. The V gene's germline CDR1 is SGHTA and CDR2 FQGTGA. V lost 4 bases to trimming and J lost 1 base; unmatched junction nucleotides: 6. DNA of the CDR3: TGTGCCAGCAGCTCCCGTAGCGGGAGCGGCACAGATACGCAGTATTTT. Protein product: CASSSRSGSGTDTQYF. Drawing the rest from reference TRBV7-3 and TRBJ2-3, the complete variable domain is GAGVSQTPSNKVTEKGKYVELRCDPISGHTALYWYRQSLGQGPEFLIYFQGTGAADDSGLPNDRFFAVRPEGSVSTLKIQRTERGDSAVYLCASSSRSGSGTDTQYFGPGTRLTVL.

V gene TRBV27 combines with J gene TRBJ2-4, with 9 positions matching TRBD1. The CDR3 has 17 amino acids. V dropped 5 bases and J dropped 0; count of bases not matched to a gene: 8. In germline, CDR1 is MNHEY, CDR2 SMNVEV (reference sequence). Written as DNA, the CDR3 is TGTGCCAGCAGTGGGGGACAGGGAACGATAGCCAAAAACATTCAGTACTTC. This gives the protein CASSGGQGTIAKNIQYF.

The chain carries TRBV20-1 and TRBJ1-1; 9 bases fit TRBD1. Germline assignment: CDR1 DFQATT and CDR2 SNEGSKA (reference sequence). Trimming cost V 3 bases and J 5 bases; bases outside gene matches: 7. The CDR3 length is 14 residues. The CDR3 DNA is TGCAGTGCTAGTAAGGGACAGGGAAGGACTGAAGCTTTCTTT. The encoded protein is CSASKGQGRTEAFF.

The J gene is TRBJ2-5, the V gene TRBV7-2; 12 nucleotides line up with TRBD2. The CDR3 contains 16 residues. The germline CDR1 and CDR2 sequences are SGHTA and FQGNSA. V trimming: 5 bases; J trimming: 2 bases; junction bases outside the gene matches: 6. This CDR3 is CASSEGLAGGQETQYF. CDR3 sequence (DNA): TGTGCCAGCAGCGAAGGGCTAGCGGGAGGGCAAGAGACCCAGTACTTC.

This clone has just one count. This sequence joins TRBV5-1 and TRBJ1-1; D might be TRBD1 (5 bases). The CDR3 is made up of 15 amino acids. CDR1 is SGHRS, CDR2 YFSETQ, per germline. The V and J ends lost 2 bases and 4 bases respectively, with 15 bases between them. In nucleotides, the CDR3 is TGCGCCAGCAGCTTTGTTGGGGGGGGTCCCACTGAAGCTTTCTTT. This gives the protein CASSFVGGGPTEAFF.

This chain connects TRBV6-2 or TRBV6-3 to TRBJ1-5; a weak D match, TRBD1 (5 bases). This CDR3 has 16 amino acids. CDR1 is MNHEY, CDR2 SVGEGT, per germline. Trimming took off 6 bases at V and 0 bases at J, with 15 bases between the two ends. The DNA for the CDR3 is TGTGCCAGCAGCGGCGGGACCATAGATAGCAATCAGCCCCAGCATTTT. Its protein is CASSGGTIDSNQPQHF.

The V gene is TRBV19, the J gene TRBJ2-1; 13 positions match TRBD2. The V gene end was trimmed by 6 bases and the J gene end by 4 bases; junction bases not matched to a gene: 9. The CDR3 runs to 17 residues. Germline values: CDR1 LNHDA, CDR2 SQIVND (reference sequence). In nucleotides, the CDR3 is TGTGCCAGTAGATCCGACAGGGGACTAGCGGGATACAATGAGCAGTTCTTC. Amino acid sequence: CASRSDRGLAGYNEQFF.

This sequence joins TRBV6-6 and TRBJ1-3; D call uncertain. CDR1 MNHNY and CDR2 SVGAGI come from the germline V gene (reference sequence). This CDR3 comprises 14 residues. The V and J ends lost 6 bases and 0 bases respectively, with 9 bases between them. The CDR3 nucleotides read TGTGCCAGCAGCTTGGAGCGCTCTGGAAACACCATATATTTT. Protein sequence: CASSLERSGNTIYF.

This chain connects TRBV7-2 to TRBJ2-7, with D perhaps matching TRBD1 (5 bases). CDR1 is SGHTA, CDR2 FQGNSA, per germline. V was cut by 1 base and J by 3 bases, with 19 bases left in between. This CDR3 spans 17 amino acids. Written as DNA, the CDR3 is TGTGCCAGCAGCTTAGGTCTTCCAGGGCGGACCGACTACGAGCAGTACTTC. This encodes CASSLGLPGRTDYEQYF.

The chain is built from TRBV4-2 and TRBJ1-3; no clear D. Deletions cut 1 base from V and 8 bases from J, with 6 bases between. The CDR3 extends over 12 amino acids. Germline CDR1 is LGHNA and CDR2 is YNFKEQ. The CDR3, as DNA: TGTGCCAGCAGCCAAGGATCGGACACCATATATTTT. It specifies CASSQGSDTIYF.

This chain links TRBV19 with TRBJ2-3; D may be TRBD1 (6 bases). V was cut by 6 bases and J by 1 base, with 8 bases left in between. CDR3 length: 13 residues. The germline V gene has CDR1 LNHDA and CDR2 SQIVND (reference sequence). The CDR3 DNA reads as TGTGCCAGTAGACAGGGCCGCACAGATACGCAGTATTTT. Translated, it gives CASRQGRTDTQYF. Based on the CDR3 plus reference TRBV19 and TRBJ2-3, the full variable domain is DGGITQSPKYLFRKEGQNVTLSCEQNLNHDAMYWYRQDPGQGLRLIYYSQIVNDFQKGDIAEGYSVSREKKESFPLTVTSAQKNPTAFYLCASRQGRTDTQYFGPGTRLTVL.

The genes are TRBV28 and TRBJ2-5, with 8 bases identical to TRBD1. Trimming removed 2 bases from V and 1 base from J; junction bases left unmatched: 9. This CDR3 comprises 17 residues. The germline CDR1 and CDR2 sequences are MDHEN and SYDVKM. This CDR3 reads CASSLTGPGQGQETQYF. CDR3 DNA: TGTGCCAGCAGTTTAACGGGTCCCGGACAGGGCCAAGAGACCCAGTACTTC. Variable domain in full (rest from reference TRBV28 and TRBJ2-5): DVKVTQSSRYLVKRTGEKVFLECVQDMDHENMFWYRQDPGLGLRLIYFSYDVKMKEKGDIPEGYSVSREKKERFSLILESASTNQTSMYLCASSLTGPGQGQETQYFGPGTRLLVL.

The chain links TRBV25-1 to TRBJ2-5; D is ambiguous. Per the germline V gene, CDR1 is MGHDK and CDR2 is SYGVNS. The CDR3 is 14 residues long. Trimming removed 3 bases at V and 3 bases at J, with 11 bases between. CDR3 residues: CASSDPRVEETQYF. CDR3 sequence (DNA): TGTGCCAGCAGTGATCCCCGGGTTGAAGAGACCCAGTACTTC.

The chain uses TRBV2 and TRBJ1-5, with unresolved D. Trimming cost V 8 bases and J 5 bases, with 16 bases left between them. The CDR3 contains 14 residues. Looked up from germline, CDR1 is SNHLY and CDR2 is FYNNEI. CDR3 DNA sequence: TGTGCCAGCTCGTCAGCTACGAGCGATCAGCCCCAGCATTTT. It specifies CASSSATSDQPQHF.

The rearrangement links TRBV30 to TRBJ1-1, with 8 bases aligning to TRBD1. The germline V gene encodes CDR1 GTSNPN and CDR2 SVGIG (reference sequence). Trimming cost V 6 bases and J 7 bases; bases outside gene matches: 7. This CDR3 region has 12 residues. The CDR3 DNA reads TGTGCCTGCCAGGGGGCAGAGGGTGAAGCTTTCTTT. It specifies CACQGAEGEAFF.

V and J are TRBV29-1 and TRBJ1-2; possible D gene TRBD1, 5 bases. The ends were cut back, 6 bases at V and 3 bases at J, with 11 bases in the middle. In germline, CDR1 is SQVTM, CDR2 ANQGSEA. There are 12 residues in the CDR3. The CDR3 spells CSVRQSDYGYTF. CDR3 bases: TGCAGCGTGCGACAGTCAGACTATGGCTACACCTTC.